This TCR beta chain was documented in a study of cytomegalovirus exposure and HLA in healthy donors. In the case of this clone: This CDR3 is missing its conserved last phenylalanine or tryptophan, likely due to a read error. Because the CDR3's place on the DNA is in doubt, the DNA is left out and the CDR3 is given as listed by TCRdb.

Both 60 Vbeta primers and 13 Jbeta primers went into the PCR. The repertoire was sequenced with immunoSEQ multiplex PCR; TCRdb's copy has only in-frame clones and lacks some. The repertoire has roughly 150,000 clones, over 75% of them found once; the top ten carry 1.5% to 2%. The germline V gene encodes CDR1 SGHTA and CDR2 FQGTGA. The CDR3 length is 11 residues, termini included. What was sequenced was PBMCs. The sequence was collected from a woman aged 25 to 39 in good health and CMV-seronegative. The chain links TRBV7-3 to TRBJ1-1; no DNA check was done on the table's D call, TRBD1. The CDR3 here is CASSLKQESGY.